This T cell receptor (beta chain) was observed in a study of T cell responses to AZD1222 COVID-19 vaccine (dated by TCRdb to the early 2020s). Study-wide context: TCR sequencing was performed for fewer than 250 trial participants, of whom roughly 200 were given two doses of AZD1222 and some 26 were given two doses of MenACWY control vaccine. Trial participants were enrolled by age into 18-55, 56-69 and 70-plus year subgroups, with 148, 28 and 57 TCR-sequenced participants respectively. General conclusions and limits of the study: Only a handful of AZD1222 recipients were SARS-CoV-2 seropositive at baseline, limiting conclusions about previously exposed vaccinees. In the small 56-69-year group, the increase in depth fell short of significance, most likely because of low power. Vaccine-associated CD4 TCRs spanned the whole spike protein, with dominant responses in regions 160-218 and 743-854. Participants were mostly white British, with more females than males. The authors suggested clonal diversity may have been underestimated. After two AZD1222 doses, spike-specific TCR breadth and depth were significantly higher than at day 0 and than in MenACWY recipients. Reportedly, almost half of the unique spike-specific TCRs recognized epitopes lying outside the regions that are mutated in the B.1.351 and B.1.1.7 variants. Because no day 14 peak-response samples were available, the repertoires could be characterized only after the peak T cell response.

In regard to this clone: It lacks a known antigen. No much larger clonotype is one base removed from it; base qualities were not supplied.

Reading the label with the study, this specimen's time point is: about 28 days (+/-7) after the second vaccine dose. AZD1222 recipients with second doses at about 4 weeks or about 12 weeks were pooled, because spike-specific TCR depth and breadth did not differ between schedules. Samples from vaccinated people were obtained from the UK trials COV001 and COV002, which included a single-blind randomized controlled phase 2/3 trial of AZD1222 (ChAdOx1 nCoV-19) in healthy adults. Trial participant PBMC samples were collected at day 0 and day 28 after the second dose for TCRbeta chain sequencing. Relative to germline, V is missing 7 bases and J is missing 2 bases, with 7 bases of the junction outside any gene match. The CDR3 starts with the cysteine, ends with the phenylalanine, and has 15 residues. The DNA shown is the 45-base CDR3, in frame from base 1. Via the germline V gene, CDR1 is MNHEY and CDR2 SVGAGI.

The CDR3 regions of human TCRbeta chains were analyzed by immunosequencing. In the source study's methods: TCRs in the repertoires were matched against a reference library of SARS-CoV-2-specific TCRs that had been generated with the MIRA antigen-specificity platform. Breadth meant the fraction of unique TCRs that were SARS-CoV-2-associated, whereas depth meant the fraction of total T cells that were SARS-CoV-2-associated. Each spike-specific TCR was assigned to its reactive spike region and to a CD4 or CD8 class using the MIRA data. Log10-transformed breadth and depth values were compared by one-way ANOVA with Sidak's multiple comparisons tests. TCRdb holds this immuneACCESS table with in-frame rearrangements only. Some clones are missing; in checked studies, unresolved V genes explain under half, and the rest has no known cause. V and J calls and clone size are copied from that table; D and trimming were computed from the DNA. Within this sample are 150,000 to 200,000 clones, with about 90% of them counted one time only. 0.9% to 1.2% of the sample goes to the ten largest clones.

The TCR comes from an adult who received the AZD1222 COVID-19 vaccine. The sequence joins TRBV6-5 to TRBJ2-1; a stretch of 8 junction bases matches TRBD2. Sequenced material: peripheral blood, taken 28 days after the second AZD1222 dose. The DNA sequence is as follows: TGTGCCAGCACTCGCCGGCGGGGGGCCTACAATGAGCAGTTCTTC. The resulting protein is CASTRRRGAYNEQFF.